This T cell receptor beta chain was obtained from a study of radiation and T cells in renal cell carcinoma. Time point specified: baseline pretreatment blood. Treatment here: 15 Gy SBRT to primary tumor, nephrectomy 4 weeks later. The CDR3 has 15 residues. V gave up 1 base and J gave up 4 bases, with 13 bases separating them. The germline V gene encodes CDR1 SGHVS and CDR2 FQNEAQ. The assay was immunoSEQ multiplex PCR, and TCRdb's table has in-frame clones only and misses some. The table shows 95,000 or so clones, with about 88% occurring only once. The sequence was obtained from a man between 50 and 59 years old with renal cell carcinoma. The chain combines TRBV7-8 with TRBJ1-1; no definite D call. Specimen: blood, collected from a patient whose treatment included radiotherapy and nephrectomy. CDR3 sequence: CASSLDWSPATEAFF. The DNA of the CDR3 is TGTGCCAGCAGCTTAGATTGGTCCCCGGCCACTGAAGCTTTCTTT.